This entry concerns a single TCR beta chain. The sample comes from a study of technical replicates of blood from a few donors. The assay was immunoSEQ multiplex PCR, and TCRdb's table has in-frame clones only and misses some. The data show roughly 100,000 clones, 96% seen once. V shed 7 bases and J shed 8 bases, with 20 bases lying between them. Germline V gene data show CDR1 as MNHEY and CDR2 as SMNVEV (reference sequence). This CDR3 is built from 15 residues. Sequenced material: T cells isolated from PBMCs. The receptor was isolated from a human donor in good health. The rearrangement links TRBV27 to TRBJ1-4, with a possible D match to TRBD1 (6 bases). CDR3 sequence: CASKNTPGVKEKLFF. CDR3 in DNA: TGTGCCAGCAAAAATACACCAGGGGTAAAGGAAAAACTGTTTTTT. Full variable domain (outside the CDR3, taken from reference TRBV27 and TRBJ1-4): EAQVTQNPRYLITVTGKKLTVTCSQNMNHEYMSWYRQDPGLGLRQIYYSMNVEVTDKGDVPEGYKVSRKEKRNFPLILESPSPNQTSLYFCASKNTPGVKEKLFFGSGTQLSVL.